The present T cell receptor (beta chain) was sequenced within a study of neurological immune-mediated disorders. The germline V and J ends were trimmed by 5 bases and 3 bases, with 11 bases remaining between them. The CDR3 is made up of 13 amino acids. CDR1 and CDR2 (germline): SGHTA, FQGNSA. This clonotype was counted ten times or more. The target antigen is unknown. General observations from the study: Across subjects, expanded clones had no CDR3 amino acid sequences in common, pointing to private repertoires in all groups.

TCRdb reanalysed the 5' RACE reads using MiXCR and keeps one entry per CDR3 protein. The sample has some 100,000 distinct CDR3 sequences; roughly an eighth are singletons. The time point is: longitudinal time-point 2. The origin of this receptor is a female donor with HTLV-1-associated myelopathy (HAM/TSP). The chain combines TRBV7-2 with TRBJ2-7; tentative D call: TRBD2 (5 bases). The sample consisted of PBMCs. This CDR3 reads CASSISLVYEQYF. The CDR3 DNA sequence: TGTGCCAGCAGCATTTCACTAGTCTACGAGCAGTACTTC.